This is a list of T cell receptor beta chains from one sample in a study of pediatric ulcerative colitis. This table comes from immunoSEQ multiplex PCR, and its TCRdb copy is limited to in-frame clones, with some not included. Counted here are roughly 64,000 clones, roughly nine tenths occurring once; the ten biggest clones make up roughly 3%. Input material: blood. The receptors were gathered from a boy aged 5-17 years with severe ulcerative colitis. Each CDR3 is given with its conserved first and last residue. The D gene is left open where the match is weak. Clone size, where shown, is once, few, many, or a class for clones that have expanded.

CASSPLPPINEKLFF TGCGCCAGCAGCCCCCTCCCCCCCATCAATGAAAAACTGTTTTTT TRBJ1-4 TRBV4-1 NA NA
CASSATSSGNTIYF TGTGCCAGCAGTGCGACTAGCTCTGGAAACACCATATATTTT TRBJ1-3 TRBV27 NA NA
CASSPWEQGATEAFF TGTGCCAGCAGTCCATGGGAACAGGGGGCTACTGAAGCTTTCTTT TRBJ1-1 TRBV27 NA TRBD1
CASSFAYEQYF TGTGCCAGCAGTTTTGCCTACGAGCAGTACTTC TRBJ2-7 TRBV28 NA NA
CASSQGPNNQPQHF TGCGCCAGCAGCCAAGGGCCTAACAATCAGCCCCAGCATTTT TRBJ1-5 TRBV4-1 few NA
CASSLTRGLDVKSRNQPQHF TGTGCCAGCAGTTTAACTCGGGGTTTGGATGTTAAGAGTCGCAATCAGCCCCAGCATTTT TRBJ1-5 TRBV28 NA NA
CASSLSGEKGVYGYTF TGTGCCAGCAGCTTATCGGGGGAAAAGGGGGTCTATGGCTACACCTTC TRBJ1-2 TRBV11-1 NA NA
CASTTARDTEAFF TGTGCCAGCACCACTGCCAGGGATACTGAAGCTTTCTTT TRBJ1-1 TRBV5-4 NA NA
CASSLGGSSYEQYF TGTGCCAGCAGCTTAGGAGGGAGCTCCTACGAGCAGTACTTC TRBJ2-7 TRBV11-3 NA NA
CTSSHRLQGLGTYEQYF TGCACCAGCAGCCACCGTCTACAGGGACTAGGTACCTACGAGCAGTACTTC TRBJ2-7 TRBV1 NA NA
CAWSVLHRASSGNTIYF TGTGCCTGGAGTGTACTTCATCGGGCAAGCTCTGGAAACACCATATATTTT TRBJ1-3 TRBV30 NA NA
CASSVASRTDTQYF TGTGCCAGCAGCGTAGCTAGCCGGACAGATACGCAGTATTTT TRBJ2-3 TRBV9 NA NA
CASSPGGQGADQPQHF TGTGCCAGCTCACCCGGAGGACAGGGGGCGGATCAGCCCCAGCATTTT TRBJ1-5 TRBV18 NA TRBD1
CASSQTLGGGTEAFF TGCGCCAGCAGCCAAACATTGGGGGGAGGCACTGAAGCTTTCTTT TRBJ1-1 TRBV4-1 NA NA
CASSQDGRALTDTQYF TGCGCCAGCAGCCAAGACGGGAGGGCGCTAACAGATACGCAGTATTTT TRBJ2-3 TRBV4-1 once TRBD2
CASSYSAGTTGNTIYF TGTGCCAGCAGTTACTCGGCCGGGACAACTGGAAACACCATATATTTT TRBJ1-3 TRBV6-5 NA NA
CASSVGEAEAFF TGTGCCAGCAGCGTGGGGGAGGCTGAAGCTTTCTTT TRBJ1-1 TRBV2 NA NA
CASSQATDTGELFF TGCGCCAGCTCGCAGGCCACTGACACCGGGGAGCTGTTTTTT TRBJ2-2 TRBV10-2 NA NA
CASSSWGGLPDTQYF TGTGCCAGCAGCTCCTGGGGAGGGCTCCCAGATACGCAGTATTTT TRBJ2-3 TRBV5-4 NA TRBD2
CASSDSGQGAYEQYF TGTGCCAGTAGTGATTCGGGACAGGGGGCTTACGAGCAGTACTTC TRBJ2-7 TRBV19 NA TRBD1
CAWSVGVGDGYTF TGTGCCTGGAGTGTTGGCGTGGGGGATGGCTACACCTTC TRBJ1-2 TRBV30 few NA
CASSQGVVTGELFF TGTGCCAGCAGCCAAGGTGTTGTGACCGGGGAGCTGTTTTTT TRBJ2-2 TRBV14 NA NA